This T cell receptor beta chain was observed in a study of technical replicates of blood from several donors. Profiling relied on immunoSEQ multiplex PCR, and the TCRdb table lists in-frame clones only, not all of them. This table holds about 76,000 clones, approximately 94% found once. Germline CDR1 is SGHTA and CDR2 is FQGNSA. The CDR3 is made up of 14 amino acids. V gave up 4 bases and J gave up 4 bases; unmatched junction bases: 1. This chain uses TRBV7-2 with TRBJ2-5; TRBD2 matches at 12 bases. The sequencing sample was made of T cells isolated from PBMCs. The sequence was obtained from a human donor in good health. The CDR3: CASSSSGRAETQYF. The CDR3 nucleotides are TGTGCCAGCAGCTCTAGCGGGAGGGCAGAGACCCAGTACTTC.